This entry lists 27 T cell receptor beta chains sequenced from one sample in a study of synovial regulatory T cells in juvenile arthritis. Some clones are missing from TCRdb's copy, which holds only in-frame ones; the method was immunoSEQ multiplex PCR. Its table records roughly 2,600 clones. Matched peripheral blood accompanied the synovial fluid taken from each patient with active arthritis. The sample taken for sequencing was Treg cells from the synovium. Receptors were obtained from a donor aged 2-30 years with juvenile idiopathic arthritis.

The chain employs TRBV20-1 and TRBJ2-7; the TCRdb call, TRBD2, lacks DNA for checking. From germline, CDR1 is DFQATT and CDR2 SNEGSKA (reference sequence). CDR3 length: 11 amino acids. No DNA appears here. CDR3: CSASGTYEQYF.

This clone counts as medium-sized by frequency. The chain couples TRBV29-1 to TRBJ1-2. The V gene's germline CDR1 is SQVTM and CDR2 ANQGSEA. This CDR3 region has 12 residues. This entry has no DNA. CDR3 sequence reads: CSVEGQLYGYTF.

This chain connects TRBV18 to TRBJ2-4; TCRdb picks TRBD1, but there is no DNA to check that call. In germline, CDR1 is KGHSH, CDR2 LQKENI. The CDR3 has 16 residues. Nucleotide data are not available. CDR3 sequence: CASSPRTGGGKNIQYF.

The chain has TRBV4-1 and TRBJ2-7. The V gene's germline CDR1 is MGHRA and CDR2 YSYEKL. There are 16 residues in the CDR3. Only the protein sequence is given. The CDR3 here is CASSQDFQGPGREQYF.

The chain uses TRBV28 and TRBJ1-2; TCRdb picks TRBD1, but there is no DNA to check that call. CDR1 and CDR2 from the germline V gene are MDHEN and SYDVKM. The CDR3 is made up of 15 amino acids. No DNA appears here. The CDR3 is CASSLYLGQVYGYTF.

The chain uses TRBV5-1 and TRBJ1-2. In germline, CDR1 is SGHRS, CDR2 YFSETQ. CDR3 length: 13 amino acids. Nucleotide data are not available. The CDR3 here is CASSSASNYGYTF.

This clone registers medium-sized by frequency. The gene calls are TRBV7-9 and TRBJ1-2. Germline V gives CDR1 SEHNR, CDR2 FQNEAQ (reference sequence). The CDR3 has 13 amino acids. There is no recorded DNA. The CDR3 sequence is CASNPRGGYGYTF.

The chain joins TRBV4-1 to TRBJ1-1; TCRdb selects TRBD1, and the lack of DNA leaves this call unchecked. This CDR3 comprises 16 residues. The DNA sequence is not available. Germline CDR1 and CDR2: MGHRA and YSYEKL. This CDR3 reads CASSQTGRPVNTEAFF.

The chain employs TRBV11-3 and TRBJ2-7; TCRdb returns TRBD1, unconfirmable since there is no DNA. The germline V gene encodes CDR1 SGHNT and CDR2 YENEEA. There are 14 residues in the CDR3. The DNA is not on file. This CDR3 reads CASSPGQGSYEQYF.

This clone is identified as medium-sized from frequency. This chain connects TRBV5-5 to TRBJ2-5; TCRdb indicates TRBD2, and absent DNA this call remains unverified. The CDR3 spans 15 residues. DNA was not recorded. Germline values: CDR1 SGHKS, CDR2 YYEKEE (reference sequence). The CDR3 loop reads CASSHSSLPGETQYF.

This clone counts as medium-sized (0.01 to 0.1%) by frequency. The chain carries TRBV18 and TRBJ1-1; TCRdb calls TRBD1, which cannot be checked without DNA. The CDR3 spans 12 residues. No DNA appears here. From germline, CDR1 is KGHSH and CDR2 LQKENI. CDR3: CASSQQGVEAFF.

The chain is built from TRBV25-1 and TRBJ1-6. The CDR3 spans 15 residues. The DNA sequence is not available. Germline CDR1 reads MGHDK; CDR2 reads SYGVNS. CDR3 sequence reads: CASSRGVVLSSPLHF.

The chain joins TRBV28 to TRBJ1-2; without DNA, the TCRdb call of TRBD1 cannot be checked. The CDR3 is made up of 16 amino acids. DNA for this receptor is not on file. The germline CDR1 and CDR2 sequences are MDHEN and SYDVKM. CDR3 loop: CASSFRTAVANYGYTF.

Here the CDR3 reads CASRRGTYETQYF. The chain is built from TRBV2 and TRBJ2-5. From germline, CDR1 is SNHLY and CDR2 FYNNEI. CDR3 length: 13 amino acids. This entry has no DNA.

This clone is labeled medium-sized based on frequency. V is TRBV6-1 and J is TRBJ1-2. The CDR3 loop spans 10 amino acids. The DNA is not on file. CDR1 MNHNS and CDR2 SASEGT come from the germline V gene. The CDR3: CATGSYGYTF.

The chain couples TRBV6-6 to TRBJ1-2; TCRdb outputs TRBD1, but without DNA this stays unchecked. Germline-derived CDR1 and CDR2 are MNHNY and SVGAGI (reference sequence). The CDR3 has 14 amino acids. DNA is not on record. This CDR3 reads CASRHRDRNYGYTF.

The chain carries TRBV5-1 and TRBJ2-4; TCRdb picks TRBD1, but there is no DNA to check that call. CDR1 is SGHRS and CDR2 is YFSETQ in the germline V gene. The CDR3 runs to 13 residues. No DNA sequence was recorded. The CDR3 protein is CASSLGTPALQYF.

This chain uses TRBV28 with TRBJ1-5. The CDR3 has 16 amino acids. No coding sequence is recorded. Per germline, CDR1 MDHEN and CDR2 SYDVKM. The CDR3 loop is CASSFHSGKVGQPQHF.

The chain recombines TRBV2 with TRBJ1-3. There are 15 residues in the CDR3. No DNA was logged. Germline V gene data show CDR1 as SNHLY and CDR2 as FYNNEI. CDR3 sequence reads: CASSPRSLSGNTIYF.

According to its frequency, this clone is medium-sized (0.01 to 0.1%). CDR3 residues: CASSLGTPFYEQYF. This chain joins TRBV28 and TRBJ2-7. CDR1 is MDHEN, CDR2 SYDVKM, per germline. The CDR3 is 14 residues long. The DNA is unrecorded. Complete variable domain (other parts from reference TRBV28 and TRBJ2-7): DVKVTQSSRYLVKRTGEKVFLECVQDMDHENMFWYRQDPGLGLRLIYFSYDVKMKEKGDIPEGYSVSREKKERFSLILESASTNQTSMYLCASSLGTPFYEQYFGPGTRLTVT.

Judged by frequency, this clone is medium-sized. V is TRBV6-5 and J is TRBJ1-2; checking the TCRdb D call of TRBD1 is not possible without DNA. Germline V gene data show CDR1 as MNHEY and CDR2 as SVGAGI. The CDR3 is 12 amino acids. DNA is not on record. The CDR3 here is CASRDRNYGYTF.

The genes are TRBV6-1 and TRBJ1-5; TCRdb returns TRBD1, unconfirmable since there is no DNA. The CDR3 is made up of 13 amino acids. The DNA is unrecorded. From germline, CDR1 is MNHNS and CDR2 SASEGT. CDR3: CATLTGVYQPQHF.

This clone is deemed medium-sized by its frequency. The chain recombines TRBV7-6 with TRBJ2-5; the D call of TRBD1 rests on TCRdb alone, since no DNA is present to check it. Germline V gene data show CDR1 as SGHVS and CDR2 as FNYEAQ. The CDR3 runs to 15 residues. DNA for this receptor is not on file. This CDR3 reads CASSLVTGGGETQYF.

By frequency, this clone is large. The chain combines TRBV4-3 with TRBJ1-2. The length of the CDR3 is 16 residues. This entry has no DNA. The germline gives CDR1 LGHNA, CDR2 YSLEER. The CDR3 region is CASSQFIRDGVNGYTF.

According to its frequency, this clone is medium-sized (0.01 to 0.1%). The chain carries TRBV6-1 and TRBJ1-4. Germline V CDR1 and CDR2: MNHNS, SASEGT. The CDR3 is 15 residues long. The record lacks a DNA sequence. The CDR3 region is CASSDTGRIREKLFF.

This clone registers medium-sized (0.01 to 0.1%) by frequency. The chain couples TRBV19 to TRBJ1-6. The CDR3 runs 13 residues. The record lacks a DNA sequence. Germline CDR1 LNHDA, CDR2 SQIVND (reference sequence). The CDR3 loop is CASSRGASAFLHF.

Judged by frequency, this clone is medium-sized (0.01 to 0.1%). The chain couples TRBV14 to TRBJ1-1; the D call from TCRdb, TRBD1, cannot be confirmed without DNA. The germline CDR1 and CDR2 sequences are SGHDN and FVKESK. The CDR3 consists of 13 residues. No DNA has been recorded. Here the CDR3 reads CASSQINHREAFF.